Below are 31 T cell receptor beta chains sequenced from a single sample in a study of blood T cell repertoires in COVID-19. Sequenced by immunoSEQ multiplex PCR; TCRdb stores in-frame clones only, minus some. This repertoire shows tens of thousands of clones, approximately 90% found once; its top ten account for approximately 1.5%. Sequencing was done on a sample of peripheral blood. The receptors originated from a man aged 55 to 70 with acute or convalescent COVID-19.

The J gene is TRBJ1-4, the V gene TRBV9, with 8 nucleotides matching TRBD1. The CDR3 runs to 14 residues. V was clipped by 3 bases and J by 8 bases; unmatched bases: 6. Per germline, CDR1 SGDLS and CDR2 YYNGEE. For the CDR3, the DNA is TGTGCCAGCAGCGCCCAGGGGGCCGGCGAAAAACTGTTTTTT. It yields the protein CASSAQGAGEKLFF.

V is TRBV7-9 and J is TRBJ2-6; D is perhaps TRBD2 (5 bases). Germline-derived CDR1 and CDR2 are SEHNR and FQNEAQ (reference sequence). The V end lost 1 base, the J end lost 0 bases, and 10 bases lay between the germline ends. The CDR3 extends over 17 amino acids. CDR3 sequence (DNA): TGTGCCAGCAGCTTAGAGAGCCGGGGCTCTGGGGCCAACGTCCTGACTTTC. Protein: CASSLESRGSGANVLTF.

The chain recombines TRBV28 with TRBJ2-5, with 12 bases matching TRBD1. The CDR3 has 16 residues. V lost 5 bases to trimming and J lost 5 bases; unmatched junction nucleotides: 9. Germline V gene data show CDR1 as MDHEN and CDR2 as SYDVKM. This CDR3 is CASSGPGQGAGETQYF. Here the CDR3 DNA reads TGTGCCAGCAGTGGGCCGGGACAGGGGGCCGGGGAGACCCAGTACTTC. Full variable domain (missing parts from reference TRBV28 and TRBJ2-5): DVKVTQSSRYLVKRTGEKVFLECVQDMDHENMFWYRQDPGLGLRLIYFSYDVKMKEKGDIPEGYSVSREKKERFSLILESASTNQTSMYLCASSGPGQGAGETQYFGPGTRLLVL.

This clone came up once. The gene calls are TRBV9 and TRBJ1-3, with a possible D match to TRBD1 (5 bases). The CDR3 has 15 amino acids. Germline V gene sequence: CDR1 SGDLS, CDR2 YYNGEE. V dropped 0 bases and J dropped 8 bases, with 15 bases sitting between them. The CDR3 bases are TGTGCCAGCAGCGTAGGGACAAGGGACTACCACACCATATATTTT. Amino acid sequence: CASSVGTRDYHTIYF.

This chain links TRBV7-3 with TRBJ2-1; 7 bases are shared with TRBD2. J lost 4 bases, V lost 5 bases, and 8 bases had no gene match. The germline gives CDR1 SGHTA, CDR2 FQGTGA. The CDR3 is made up of 15 amino acids. The CDR3 bases are TGTGCCAGCAGCCAGGAGCGGGACCGGTACAATGAGCAGTTCTTC. Amino acid sequence: CASSQERDRYNEQFF.

V and J are TRBV27 and TRBJ2-2; 8 nucleotides match TRBD1. V shed 6 bases, J shed 7 bases, and the junction held 7 bases outside the gene matches. The germline CDR1 and CDR2 sequences are MNHEY and SMNVEV (reference sequence). The CDR3 runs to 14 residues. Here the CDR3 reads CASSLTGVNGELFF. CDR3 DNA sequence: TGTGCCAGCAGCCTGACAGGGGTTAACGGGGAGCTGTTTTTT.

This clone has just one count. The chain couples TRBV12-3 or TRBV12-4 to TRBJ1-5, with no clear D. The V and J ends lost 6 bases and 8 bases respectively, with 14 bases between them. This CDR3 is built from 13 residues. The CDR3 protein is CASSYLVRKPQHF. The DNA of the CDR3 is TGTGCCAGCAGCTACTTGGTCCGAAAGCCCCAGCATTTT.

The chain joins TRBV20-1 to TRBJ1-2, with 9 bases that match TRBD1. J was trimmed by 3 bases and V by 7 bases; bases with no gene match: 0. Germline assignment: CDR1 DFQATT and CDR2 SNEGSKA (reference sequence). This CDR3 spans 11 amino acids. This CDR3 reads CSGQGDYGYTF. The CDR3 bases are TGCAGTGGACAGGGGGACTATGGCTACACCTTC.

The chain recombines TRBV30 with TRBJ1-5; D remains unclear. CDR3 length: 13 amino acids. V gave up 5 bases and J gave up 5 bases, with 13 bases separating them. Looked up from germline, CDR1 is GTSNPN and CDR2 is SVGIG (reference sequence). The CDR3 loop is CAWCGGRDQPQHF. The CDR3 DNA is TGTGCCTGGTGTGGCGGGAGGGATCAGCCCCAGCATTTT.

The chain carries TRBV9 and TRBJ1-2; a possible D gene is TRBD1 (6 bases). Deletions cut 4 bases from V and 4 bases from J, with 8 bases between. The CDR3 totals 12 residues. CDR1 is SGDLS, CDR2 YYNGEE, per germline. The CDR3 spells CASSTDSYGYTF. As DNA, the CDR3 is TGTGCCAGCAGCACGGACAGCTATGGCTACACCTTC.

The chain is built from TRBV28 and TRBJ1-2, with 10 bases aligning to TRBD1. The J segment lost 4 bases and the V segment lost 4 bases, leaving 9 bases of the junction unmatched. The CDR3 spans 16 residues. CDR1 and CDR2 from the germline V gene are MDHEN and SYDVKM. The CDR3 nucleotides read TGTGCCAGCAGTTCCTCCTCGACAGGGGGCGGCTATGGCTACACCTTC. This gives the protein CASSSSSTGGGYGYTF.

The chain recombines TRBV5-4 with TRBJ2-3; possible D gene TRBD2, 5 bases. Germline V lookup: CDR1 SGHNT, CDR2 YYREEE (reference sequence). V lost 0 bases, J lost 6 bases, and 5 bases lay in between. The CDR3 length is 12 residues. The CDR3 nucleotides read TGTGCCAGCAGCTTGGGCGGGGATACGCAGTATTTT. This translates into CASSLGGDTQYF.

The chain uses TRBV18 and TRBJ2-5; weak D call: TRBD2 (6 bases). With 4 bases removed from V and 9 bases from J, the gap between germline ends came to 18 bases. Germline V lookup: CDR1 KGHSH, CDR2 LQKENI. This CDR3 comprises 14 residues. CDR3 nucleotide sequence: TGTGCCAGCTCACTAGGGACTGCAGTTGAGTCCCAGTACTTC. Amino acid sequence: CASSLGTAVESQYF.

J is TRBJ1-1 and V is TRBV11-2; no definite D call. The CDR3 is 13 amino acids. Germline lookup yields CDR1 SGHAT and CDR2 FQNNGV. V was clipped by 5 bases and J by 5 bases, with 12 bases between them. CDR3 amino acids: CASSLSFRTEAFF. DNA for the CDR3: TGTGCCAGCAGCCTCTCCTTTCGGACTGAAGCTTTCTTT. Based on the CDR3 plus reference TRBV11-2 and TRBJ1-1, the full variable domain is EAGVAQSPRYKIIEKRQSVAFWCNPISGHATLYWYQQILGQGPKLLIQFQNNGVVDDSQLPKDRFSAERLKGVDSTLKIQPAKLEDSAVYLCASSLSFRTEAFFGQGTRLTVV.

The chain combines TRBV5-1 with TRBJ1-3; possibly TRBD1 for D (5 bases). From germline, CDR1 is SGHRS and CDR2 YFSETQ. The V end lost 1 base, the J end lost 4 bases, and 9 bases lay between the germline ends. The CDR3 sequence is 14 residues long. CDR3 amino acids: CASSLSGSGNTIYF. The CDR3 DNA is TGCGCCAGCAGCTTGTCAGGGTCGGGAAACACCATATATTTT. The full variable domain, with the rest looked up from reference TRBV5-1 and TRBJ1-3, is KAGVTQTPRYLIKTRGQQVTLSCSPISGHRSVSWYQQTPGQGLQFLFEYFSETQRNKGNFPGRFSGRQFSNSRSEMNVSTLELGDSALYLCASSLSGSGNTIYFGEGSWLTVV.

There are a few counts of this clone. V usage is TRBV19 and J usage is TRBJ2-2, with 7 bases aligning to TRBD1. The trim removed 4 bases at V and 6 bases at J, leaving 8 bases unmatched. The CDR3 is 15 residues long. Germline assignment: CDR1 LNHDA and CDR2 SQIVND (reference sequence). The CDR3 bases are TGTGCCAGTAGTACAGGGGGTCGTGACGCCGGGGAGCTGTTTTTT. Translation: CASSTGGRDAGELFF.

The chain employs TRBV30 and TRBJ2-7; 12 nucleotides line up with TRBD2. V was pared by 3 bases and J by 3 bases, with 3 bases of the junction left unmatched. The CDR3 loop spans 14 amino acids. Germline V CDR1 and CDR2: GTSNPN, SVGIG (reference sequence). The DNA for the CDR3 is TGTGCCTGGAGGAAGGGACTAGCGGGCTACGAGCAGTACTTC. The encoded protein is CAWRKGLAGYEQYF.

V usage is TRBV5-6 and J usage is TRBJ1-4; 7 positions agree with TRBD1. This CDR3 is 16 amino acids long. Germline lookup yields CDR1 SGHDT and CDR2 YYEEEE. V gave up 6 bases and J gave up 5 bases; unmatched junction bases: 13. The DNA for the CDR3 is TGTGCCAGCACCGCTCTCCTGGGACAGACGAATGAAAAACTGTTTTTT. It specifies CASTALLGQTNEKLFF.

This chain connects TRBV7-9 to TRBJ2-3; no clear D. Germline lookup yields CDR1 SEHNR and CDR2 FQNEAQ (reference sequence). The V and J ends lost 1 base and 2 bases respectively, with 16 bases between them. CDR3 size: 17 residues. CDR3 sequence: CASSLGRFASDTDTQYF. The CDR3 DNA sequence: TGTGCCAGCAGCTTAGGTCGTTTCGCCAGCGACACAGATACGCAGTATTTT.

The chain uses TRBV21-1 and TRBJ1-5; the table gives TRBD1 as D, unverified against the DNA. TRBV21-1 is annotated as a pseudogene. The CDR3 is 13 amino acids. CDR3 nucleotides: TGTGCCAGCAGCAGAGGGGGAAATCAGCCCCAGCATTTT. Translation: CASSRGGNQPQHF.

The chain couples TRBV4-1 to TRBJ1-6, with 9 bases fitting TRBD1. The length of the CDR3 is 16 residues. In germline, CDR1 is MGHRA, CDR2 YSYEKL. Trimming removed 3 bases from V and 5 bases from J; junction bases left unmatched: 5. The CDR3 DNA is TGCGCCAGCAGCCACCTGACAGGGGGAGATAATTCACCCCTCCACTTT. This translates into CASSHLTGGDNSPLHF.

The chain recombines TRBV1 with TRBJ2-7; the DNA was not compared with TRBD2, the D call given in the table. TRBV1 is reported as a pseudogene. The CDR3 sequence is 15 residues long. This chain's CDR3 is CTSSQPSGSNYEQYF. The CDR3 DNA sequence: TGCACCAGCAGCCAACCCAGCGGGAGTAACTACGAGCAGTACTTC.

The CDR3 loop reads CASSPVRWQENTEAFF. In DNA, the CDR3 is TGTGCCAGCAGCCCCGTCAGGTGGCAGGAGAACACTGAAGCTTTCTTT. The chain uses TRBV7-6 and TRBJ1-1; no definite D call. Trimming cost V 5 bases and J 1 base, with 17 bases left between them. There are 16 residues in the CDR3. Germline CDR1 SGHVS, CDR2 FNYEAQ.

This rearrangement joins TRBV30 to TRBJ2-7, with a tentative D call TRBD2 (6 bases). V lost 5 bases to trimming and J lost 2 bases, with 16 bases between them. Germline V gives CDR1 GTSNPN, CDR2 SVGIG (reference sequence). The CDR3 loop spans 14 amino acids. The CDR3 bases are TGTGCCTGGCGGACCGGGACTGGGCCCTACGAGCAGTACTTC. This translates into CAWRTGTGPYEQYF.

The rearrangement uses TRBV10-3 and TRBJ2-3; 10 bases are a match to TRBD2. Germline V CDR1 and CDR2: ENHRY, SYGVKD. With 3 bases clipped from V and 0 bases from J, the junction kept 9 bases outside the gene matches. The CDR3 is made up of 18 amino acids. DNA for the CDR3: TGTGCCATCAGTGAAGCAGGTAGCGGGAGGCCGAGCACAGATACGCAGTATTTT. Residues: CAISEAGSGRPSTDTQYF.

The J gene is TRBJ2-1, the V gene TRBV7-3; 7 nucleotides agree with TRBD2. The germline gives CDR1 SGHTA, CDR2 FQGTGA. The CDR3 is made up of 18 amino acids. Trimming at V came to 5 bases and at J to 8 bases, leaving 21 bases not matched to a gene. CDR3 protein: CASSPYFSPGLLRDEQFF. In nucleotides, the CDR3 is TGTGCCAGCAGCCCCTACTTCTCCCCGGGACTACTAAGGGATGAGCAGTTCTTC.

The chain combines TRBV6-5 with TRBJ2-1; D is possibly TRBD2 (6 bases). Germline V gene lookup returns CDR1 MNHEY and CDR2 SVGAGI. The V gene lost 5 bases and the J gene lost 2 bases, with 10 bases spanning the gap. The CDR3 runs 14 residues. The CDR3 sequence: CASSTGTPYNEQFF. The CDR3 bases are TGTGCCAGCAGTACCGGGACTCCCTACAATGAGCAGTTCTTC.

The genes are TRBV7-9 and TRBJ2-3, with D possibly being TRBD2 (5 bases). V was shortened by 1 base and J by 2 bases, with 13 bases between the two germline ends. CDR1 and CDR2 from the germline V gene are SEHNR and FQNEAQ (reference sequence). This CDR3 comprises 16 residues. CDR3 DNA: TGTGCCAGCAGCTTAGGGACTTCCACTGCCACAGATACGCAGTATTTT. Translation: CASSLGTSTATDTQYF.

V is TRBV19 and J is TRBJ1-1; maybe TRBD1 (6 bases). This CDR3 has 14 amino acids. V dropped 5 bases and J dropped 5 bases, with 15 bases sitting between them. The V gene's germline CDR1 is LNHDA and CDR2 SQIVND (reference sequence). Written as DNA, the CDR3 is TGTGCCAGTAGTCGCCACAGGGAGGGAACTGAAGCTTTCTTT. It is translated as CASSRHREGTEAFF.

The rearrangement links TRBV3-1 (or the pseudogene TRBV3-2) to TRBJ2-7; D perhaps matches TRBD1 (5 bases). This CDR3 region has 14 residues. Germline CDR1 is LGHDT and CDR2 is YNNKEL (reference sequence). Trimming took 0 bases from V and 5 from J, leaving 11 bases between them. In DNA form, the CDR3 reads TGTGCCAGCAGCCAAGATGCCAGGGCCAACGAGCAGTACTTC. Its translation is CASSQDARANEQYF.

Written as DNA, the CDR3 is TGCAGTGCTAGTTCGGGCGGGCAGATCACAGATACGCAGTATTTT. It yields the protein CSASSGGQITDTQYF. The V gene is TRBV20-1, the J gene TRBJ2-3, with D possibly matching TRBD2 (5 bases). The V gene's germline CDR1 is DFQATT and CDR2 SNEGSKA (reference sequence). This CDR3 spans 15 amino acids. Trimming stripped 3 bases from V and 2 bases from J, with 15 bases between.